Listed below are T cell receptor beta chains from one sample, sequenced in a study of cytomegalovirus exposure and HLA in healthy donors. Assay used: immunoSEQ multiplex PCR; TCRdb lists only in-frame clones, some missing. The table shows fewer than 140,000 clones, with 82% occurring only once. The sample taken for sequencing was PBMCs. These receptors all come from a man aged 45-65 years in good health and CMV-seronegative. CDR3s include the opening cysteine and the closing phenylalanine or tryptophan. D genes are given only for firm matches. The size of a clone is reported for some rows only, either as once, few or many, or as a class for expanded clones.

J gene: TRBJ2-5; V gene: TRBV2; D gene: .; clone size: .; CDR3 protein: CASGDTGTQYF; CDR3 DNA: TGTGCCAGCGGAGATACAGGGACCCAGTACTTC
J gene: TRBJ2-1; V gene: TRBV6-1; D gene: TRBD2; clone size: few; CDR3 protein: CASTPGTSVNEQFF; CDR3 DNA: TGTGCCAGCACCCCAGGGACTAGTGTGAATGAGCAGTTCTTC
J gene: TRBJ2-2; V gene: TRBV6-6; D gene: TRBD2; clone size: .; CDR3 protein: CASRTTSGGTTGELFF; CDR3 DNA: TGTGCCAGCAGGACAACAAGCGGGGGGACTACCGGGGAGCTGTTTTTT
J gene: TRBJ2-5; V gene: TRBV7-7; D gene: .; clone size: .; CDR3 protein: CASSSTRQETQYF; CDR3 DNA: TGTGCTAGCAGCTCGACTCGCCAAGAGACCCAGTACTTC
J gene: TRBJ1-2; V gene: TRBV5-1; D gene: .; clone size: once; CDR3 protein: CASSVGDTDYGYTF; CDR3 DNA: TGCGCCAGCAGTGTCGGGGACACCGACTATGGCTACACCTTC
J gene: TRBJ2-1; V gene: TRBV5-4; D gene: TRBD2; clone size: .; CDR3 protein: CASSFGLAGDNEQFF; CDR3 DNA: TGTGCCAGCAGCTTTGGACTAGCGGGGGATAATGAGCAGTTCTTC
J gene: TRBJ2-5; V gene: TRBV7-9; D gene: TRBD2; clone size: .; CDR3 protein: CASSFSIPGLGSGETQYF; CDR3 DNA: TGTGCCAGCAGCTTTTCTATCCCGGGACTAGGTTCGGGGGAGACCCAGTACTTC
J gene: TRBJ2-1; V gene: TRBV19; D gene: TRBD1; clone size: .; CDR3 protein: CASSIIDAGQGNEQFF; CDR3 DNA: TGTGCCAGTAGTATAATTGACGCGGGACAGGGCAATGAGCAGTTCTTC
J gene: TRBJ1-2; V gene: TRBV20-1; D gene: .; clone size: .; CDR3 protein: CSAIQGEGYTF; CDR3 DNA: TGCAGTGCTATACAGGGAGAGGGCTACACCTTC
J gene: TRBJ1-2; V gene: TRBV18; D gene: TRBD1; clone size: .; CDR3 protein: CASSLGQFLYGYTF; CDR3 DNA: TGTGCCAGCTCTTTGGGACAGTTCCTCTATGGCTACACCTTC
J gene: TRBJ2-1; V gene: TRBV29-1; D gene: .; clone size: .; CDR3 protein: CSVEDVARGNEQFF; CDR3 DNA: TGCAGCGTTGAAGACGTAGCCAGGGGAAATGAGCAGTTCTTC
J gene: TRBJ2-3; V gene: TRBV18; D gene: TRBD2; clone size: .; CDR3 protein: CASSPLPSGGAGSDTQYF; CDR3 DNA: TGTGCCAGCTCACCCCTTCCTAGCGGGGGGGCCGGGTCAGATACGCAGTATTTT
J gene: TRBJ2-1; V gene: TRBV11-2; D gene: .; clone size: .; CDR3 protein: CASSIQGEPYNEQFF; CDR3 DNA: TGTGCCAGCAGCATACAGGGCGAGCCTTACAATGAGCAGTTCTTC
J gene: TRBJ1-5; V gene: TRBV19; D gene: .; clone size: .; CDR3 protein: CASSMTRGQPQHF; CDR3 DNA: TGTGCCAGTAGTATGACAAGAGGGCAGCCCCAGCATTTT
J gene: TRBJ1-4; V gene: TRBV4-1; D gene: .; clone size: few; CDR3 protein: CASSQDAGIGKLFF; CDR3 DNA: TGCGCCAGCAGCCAAGATGCGGGGATCGGAAAACTGTTTTTT
J gene: TRBJ2-6; V gene: TRBV7-8; D gene: .; clone size: .; CDR3 protein: CASSLEVRPSGANVLTF; CDR3 DNA: TGTGCCAGCAGCTTAGAAGTCAGGCCCTCTGGGGCCAACGTCCTGACTTTC
J gene: TRBJ1-1; V gene: TRBV19; D gene: TRBD1; clone size: .; CDR3 protein: CASSIGTGRAFF; CDR3 DNA: TGTGCCAGTAGTATAGGGACAGGGAGGGCTTTCTTT
J gene: TRBJ1-3; V gene: TRBV2; D gene: .; clone size: few; CDR3 protein: CASSEQFSGNTIYF; CDR3 DNA: TGTGCCAGCAGTGAACAGTTCTCTGGAAACACCATATATTTT
J gene: TRBJ2-1; V gene: TRBV5-1; D gene: .; clone size: few; CDR3 protein: CASSPNRFQVNEQFF; CDR3 DNA: TGCGCCAGCAGCCCCAACAGGTTTCAGGTCAATGAGCAGTTCTTC
J gene: TRBJ1-5; V gene: TRBV19; D gene: TRBD1; clone size: .; CDR3 protein: CASNIQGQPQHF; CDR3 DNA: TGTGCCAGTAATATACAGGGGCAGCCCCAGCATTTT
J gene: TRBJ2-2; V gene: TRBV27; D gene: .; clone size: once; CDR3 protein: CASRLSGGLGTGELFF; CDR3 DNA: TGTGCCAGCAGGCTATCGGGGGGCTTAGGCACCGGGGAGCTGTTTTTT
J gene: TRBJ1-6; V gene: TRBV10-3; D gene: .; clone size: .; CDR3 protein: CAISVQNSPLHF; CDR3 DNA: TGTGCCATCAGTGTGCAGAATTCACCCCTCCACTTT
J gene: TRBJ1-4; V gene: TRBV7-9; D gene: .; clone size: few; CDR3 protein: CASSLALREGKLFF; CDR3 DNA: TGTGCCAGCAGCTTGGCGCTCAGAGAGGGAAAACTGTTTTTT
J gene: TRBJ1-3; V gene: TRBV6-5; D gene: .; clone size: .; CDR3 protein: CASSYGQGLGNTIYF; CDR3 DNA: TGTGCCAGCAGTTACGGGCAGGGCTTAGGAAACACCATATATTTT
J gene: TRBJ2-3; V gene: TRBV29-1; D gene: .; clone size: few; CDR3 protein: CSVVPGTDTQYF; CDR3 DNA: TGCAGCGTTGTCCCGGGTACAGATACGCAGTATTTT
J gene: TRBJ2-1; V gene: TRBV11-1; D gene: TRBD2; clone size: .; CDR3 protein: CASSPSGASYNEQFF; CDR3 DNA: TGTGCCAGCAGTCCTAGCGGGGCTTCCTACAATGAGCAGTTCTTC
J gene: TRBJ1-2; V gene: TRBV6-6; D gene: TRBD1; clone size: few; CDR3 protein: CASSPQGAGRGYTF; CDR3 DNA: TGTGCCAGCAGCCCTCAGGGGGCAGGTCGTGGCTACACCTTC
J gene: TRBJ2-6; V gene: TRBV19; D gene: .; clone size: .; CDR3 protein: CAISARPDSSGANVLTF; CDR3 DNA: TGTGCCATTTCGGCTCGGCCGGACAGCTCTGGGGCCAACGTCCTGACTTTC
J gene: TRBJ1-1; V gene: TRBV10-3; D gene: .; clone size: once; CDR3 protein: CAISDSSGMNTEAFF; CDR3 DNA: TGTGCCATCAGTGATTCAAGCGGCATGAACACTGAAGCTTTCTTT
J gene: TRBJ2-2; V gene: TRBV6-1; D gene: TRBD1; clone size: .; CDR3 protein: CASREDRADTGELFF; CDR3 DNA: TGTGCCAGCAGGGAGGACAGGGCTGACACCGGGGAGCTGTTTTTT
J gene: TRBJ1-1; V gene: TRBV11-2; D gene: .; clone size: .; CDR3 protein: CASRTTSMNTEAFF; CDR3 DNA: TGTGCCAGCAGGACGACTTCCATGAACACTGAAGCTTTCTTT
J gene: TRBJ1-2; V gene: TRBV5-1; D gene: .; clone size: .; CDR3 protein: CASSLGPEVYRLGGYTF; CDR3 DNA: TGCGCCAGCAGCTTGGGGCCGGAGGTATACCGATTGGGTGGCTACACCTTC
J gene: TRBJ1-1; V gene: TRBV5-1; D gene: TRBD1; clone size: few; CDR3 protein: CASTIQGVGTEAFF; CDR3 DNA: TGCGCCAGCACCATACAGGGGGTCGGCACTGAAGCTTTCTTT
J gene: TRBJ1-1; V gene: TRBV19; D gene: .; clone size: .; CDR3 protein: CASRPGQNMNTEAFF; CDR3 DNA: TGTGCCAGTAGACCCGGACAGAATATGAACACTGAAGCTTTCTTT
J gene: TRBJ1-2; V gene: TRBV29-1; D gene: TRBD1; clone size: .; CDR3 protein: CSSGQGAYGYTF; CDR3 DNA: TGCAGCTCAGGACAGGGGGCCTATGGCTACACCTTC
J gene: TRBJ2-5; V gene: TRBV7-9; D gene: .; clone size: .; CDR3 protein: CASSLSLEETQYF; CDR3 DNA: TGTGCCAGCAGCCTAAGTTTGGAAGAGACCCAGTACTTC
J gene: TRBJ2-2; V gene: TRBV2; D gene: TRBD2; clone size: .; CDR3 protein: CASSEFSPLGAGGSGELFF; CDR3 DNA: TGTGCCAGCAGTGAATTTTCGCCCCTGGGAGCGGGGGGATCCGGGGAGCTGTTTTTT
J gene: TRBJ1-1; V gene: TRBV6-5; D gene: TRBD1; clone size: once; CDR3 protein: CASSPHGQGNTEAFF; CDR3 DNA: TGTGCCAGCAGCCCCCACGGACAGGGGAACACTGAAGCTTTCTTT
J gene: TRBJ1-5; V gene: TRBV7-2; D gene: TRBD1; clone size: .; CDR3 protein: CASSSRDRGPVWHF; CDR3 DNA: TGTGCCAGCAGCTCACGGGACAGGGGGCCGGTATGGCATTTT
J gene: TRBJ2-1; V gene: TRBV5-1; D gene: .; clone size: .; CDR3 protein: CASSLSSGSNNEQFF; CDR3 DNA: TGCGCCAGCAGCTTGAGTAGCGGTTCCAACAATGAGCAGTTCTTC
J gene: TRBJ2-5; V gene: TRBV7-9; D gene: .; clone size: .; CDR3 protein: CASSLGGQETQYF; CDR3 DNA: TGTGCCAGCAGCTTAGGAGGCCAAGAGACCCAGTACTTC
J gene: TRBJ2-3; V gene: TRBV7-2; D gene: .; clone size: .; CDR3 protein: CASSLDRDTQYF; CDR3 DNA: TGTGCCAGCAGCCTAGACAGGGATACGCAGTATTTT
J gene: TRBJ1-5; V gene: TRBV5-6; D gene: .; clone size: once; CDR3 protein: CASSLDGQPQHF; CDR3 DNA: TGTGCCAGCAGCTTGGATGGCCAGCCCCAGCATTTT
J gene: TRBJ2-1; V gene: TRBV5-1; D gene: TRBD1; clone size: .; CDR3 protein: CASSFQGGSNNEQFF; CDR3 DNA: TGCGCCAGCAGCTTTCAAGGGGGCTCCAACAATGAGCAGTTCTTC
J gene: TRBJ2-5; V gene: TRBV7-7; D gene: .; clone size: few; CDR3 protein: CASSFVGGFGETQYF; CDR3 DNA: TGTGCTAGCAGCTTCGTTGGGGGGTTCGGGGAGACCCAGTACTTC
J gene: TRBJ2-3; V gene: TRBV19; D gene: TRBD2; clone size: .; CDR3 protein: CASSIRTSRVVGTQYF; CDR3 DNA: TGTGCCAGTAGTATCAGGACTAGCAGGGTAGTCGGTACGCAGTATTTT
J gene: TRBJ1-6; V gene: TRBV11-2; D gene: .; clone size: few; CDR3 protein: CASSFGGNNSPLHF; CDR3 DNA: TGTGCCAGCAGTTTCGGCGGTAATAATTCACCCCTCCACTTT
J gene: TRBJ2-6; V gene: TRBV7-9; D gene: TRBD2; clone size: few; CDR3 protein: CASRPSGGTSGANVLTF; CDR3 DNA: TGTGCCAGCAGGCCTAGCGGGGGAACCTCTGGGGCCAACGTCCTGACTTTC
J gene: TRBJ1-4; V gene: TRBV6-1; D gene: TRBD1; clone size: .; CDR3 protein: CASRTGATNEKLFF; CDR3 DNA: TGTGCCAGCAGGACAGGGGCAACTAATGAAAAACTGTTTTTT